This T cell receptor beta chain was observed in a study of shared clonotypes between healthy human individuals. Splitting of each subset's genomic DNA was done evenly across several immunoSEQ plates. Clones were read by immunoSEQ multiplex PCR, and TCRdb kept only the in-frame ones, dropping some. The data hold approximately 1.4 million clones, with around 98% observed a single time. Germline-derived CDR1 and CDR2 are SGDLS and YYNGEE. Trimming removed 0 bases from V and 5 bases from J, with 8 bases in between. The CDR3 is 13 residues long. The chain links TRBV9 to TRBJ2-5; no clear D gene. The sequenced sample was naive CD4+ T cells sorted from blood. Subset in this sample: CD45RA+ positively selected. The sequence derives from a man aged 30 to 45 in good health. Here the CDR3 reads CASSVAILETQYF. CDR3 nucleotide sequence: TGTGCCAGCAGCGTAGCGATTCTGGAGACCCAGTACTTC.